The rows below give T cell receptor beta chains drawn from one sample of a study of spatial heterogeneity in lung cancer. TCRdb analysed the 5' RACE reads with MiXCR anew, one entry per CDR3 protein. The data contain around 100,000 distinct CDR3 sequences, around 4.8% of them singletons. Sequenced here: lung tumor tissue, sampled at surgery. These receptors originate from a male donor with early-stage non-small cell lung cancer. The CDR3 runs from the conserved cysteine through the conserved F or W. The D gene is left open where the match is weak. Some rows mark clone size as missing; the rest say once, few, many or name a class of expanded clone.

V: TRBV6-6
length: 13
J: TRBJ2-5
size: many
D: NA
CDR3: CASNTAPQETQYF
DNA: TGTGCCAGCAACACGGCCCCCCAAGAGACCCAGTACTTC

V: TRBV28
length: 16
J: TRBJ2-4
size: many
D: NA
CDR3: CASSYRWQGAKNIQYF
DNA: TGTGCCAGCAGTTATCGGTGGCAGGGGGCCAAAAACATTCAGTACTTC

V: TRBV7-9
length: 14
J: TRBJ1-2
size: many
D: NA
CDR3: CASSFDSDFYGYTF
DNA: TGTGCCAGCAGCTTTGACTCAGACTTCTATGGCTACACCTTC

V: TRBV5-5
length: 15
J: TRBJ1-6
size: many
D: NA
CDR3: CASRTEDNPFSPLHF
DNA: TGTGCCAGCAGAACTGAAGACAATCCCTTTTCACCCCTCCACTTT

V: TRBV20-1
length: 14
J: TRBJ1-2
size: NA
D: NA
CDR3: CSAFPQGILTGYTF
DNA: TGCAGTGCTTTTCCACAGGGAATCCTTACTGGCTACACCTTC

V: TRBV6-6
length: 12
J: TRBJ2-7
size: NA
D: NA
CDR3: CATRDDGSEQYF
DNA: TGTGCCACCCGGGACGACGGGAGCGAGCAGTACTTC

V: TRBV5-1
length: 13
J: TRBJ2-5
size: many
D: NA
CDR3: CASSFGSGETQYF
DNA: TGCGCCAGCAGCTTTGGGTCAGGAGAGACCCAGTACTTC

V: TRBV7-9
length: 15
J: TRBJ2-7
size: few
D: TRBD2
CDR3: CASSPPAGVSSEQYF
DNA: TGTGCCAGCAGCCCCCCCGCGGGAGTTTCGTCCGAGCAGTACTTC

V: TRBV28
length: 20
J: TRBJ2-2
size: many
D: TRBD2
CDR3: CASSPSSGSHTFANTGELFF
DNA: TGTGCCAGCAGTCCGAGTAGCGGGAGCCATACCTTCGCGAACACCGGGGAGCTGTTTTTT

V: TRBV12-3/TRBV12-4
length: 14
J: TRBJ1-3
size: many
D: NA
CDR3: CASTKDSLGNTIYF
DNA: TGTGCCAGCACCAAGGACAGTTTGGGAAACACCATATATTTT

V: TRBV2
length: 17
J: TRBJ1-4
size: few
D: TRBD1
CDR3: CASVYPGQGVTNEKLFF
DNA: TGTGCCAGCGTCTACCCGGGACAGGGCGTGACTAATGAAAAACTGTTTTTT

V: TRBV6-6
length: 15
J: TRBJ2-5
size: few
D: NA
CDR3: CASSHGAGGRETQYF
DNA: TGTGCCAGCAGTCACGGAGCTGGGGGCCGGGAGACCCAGTACTTC